This TCR beta chain was retrieved from a study of shared clonotypes between healthy human individuals (TCRdb year 2020). Looking at the study overall: The cohort comprised a couple of women and a few men aged 18 to 49 years. For each donor, CD4 naive and CD4 memory were each run on three plates, CD8 naive on two plates, and CD8 memory on one plate. Per donor, leukapheresis produced somewhere between about 0.94 and 9 billion PBMCs. Different laboratories and diverse techniques were used to prepare libraries and sequence TCR repertoires, to increase sequencing depth and limit assay-specific biases. Blood TCR repertoires of 5 or 6 healthy adults were deeply sequenced to estimate repertoire size and the extent of clonotype sharing between individuals. Results the study describes overall, beyond this receptor: Sampling was restricted to blood, and TCR repertoires in tissues likely differ from the TCR repertoires found in blood. Estimated clonotype richness was generally larger for naive than for memory subsets. Because the study included a small number of donors, the genetic and exposure-history diversity represented was limited. Higher generation probabilities were observed for clonotypes shared by all four sorted-subset donors than for non-shared clonotypes. Incomplete sequencing was indicated by rarefaction of sorted-subset datasets, despite the large sequencing depth. Pairwise subsampling indicated that sequencing depth was expected to affect the degree of clonotype sharing among donors. Across a handful of donors, approximately 5% of naive CD4, roughly 3.4% of naive CD8, approximately 2.5% of memory CD4, and about 0.4% of memory CD8 clonotypes were shared.

The donors were healthy, HIV-negative adults with no recently reported acute infections or vaccinations. Only Caucasian adults living in Nashville, Tennessee, USA were represented among the donors. Magnetic negative selection was used to enrich CD4+ T cells, after which naive cells were positively selected on CD45RA and the negative fraction became the memory subset. Blood was collected by leukapheresis, and PBMCs were isolated by Ficoll-Histopaque density gradient centrifugation and then cryopreserved in liquid nitrogen vapor phase. Purity and quantity of every magnetically sorted T cell population were checked by analytical flow cytometry. Genomic DNA was isolated from every sorted fraction and measured by UV absorbance on a Nanodrop 2000c. Reading the germline V gene gives CDR1 SGDLS and CDR2 YYNGEE. The V and J ends are trimmed by 4 bases and 5 bases, leaving 18 bases between them. From its cysteine to its phenylalanine, the CDR3 spans 15 amino acids. Of all the DNA, just the CDR3 is kept, 45 bases in frame from base 1.

About this clone itself: Its recognized antigen is unknown. Per-base qualities were not stored, and no clone one base away is much larger.

Using the deep immunoSEQ assay, TCR CDR3 regions were amplified from genomic DNA by multiplex PCR. Genomic DNA extracted from each cell subset was distributed evenly over all wells of several immunoSEQ 96-well plates, and each plate served as one replicate. For sorted subsets, about 0.2 ug genomic DNA, equal to approximately 30,000 T cell genomes, was loaded into each replicate PCR. The purified libraries were quantified using a Qubit 3.0 fluorometer, sized with a Bioanalyzer 2100, and then quantified again using the KAPA Library Quantification kit. Every immunoSEQ 96-well plate was sequenced on a dedicated single-read 150-cycle Illumina NextSeq 550 flow cell. The paper's processing steps were these. Because the immunoSEQ output included only junctional sequences and no quality scores, the filtering could not be the same as the filtering used for full-length reads. To assign V/J genes and CDR3, sequences were annotated using PyIR, a Python wrapper for IgBLAST v1.9, with IMGT germline references. Reads with weak V/J assignments (E-value above 1e-6), missing CDR3, stop codons, out-of-frame junctions, or ambiguous translated residues were removed. V3J clonotypes were defined by identical inferred V gene, J gene, and CDR3 amino acid sequence. To compute the percentage overlap between repertoires, the number of shared unique clonotypes was divided by the size of the smaller repertoire. RTK rarefaction, the Chao1 estimator, and Recon v2.1 estimates of unobserved clonotypes were used to assess repertoire richness. Generation probabilities were computed with OLGA for all TCRbeta clonotypes obtained by the gDNA method from four donors. This immuneACCESS table, as held by TCRdb, lists in-frame sequences with V and J called but not all clones. Of the missing ones, under half trace to an unresolved V gene in checked studies; the others have no known cause. D and trimming come from the DNA, and the V and J calls and clone size come from that table. The sample table contains approximately 1.4 million clones; only one count was recorded for about 98% of them. Roughly 0.45% of the sample is held by the ten biggest clonotypes.

Material for sequencing was naive CD4+ T cells sorted from blood. The cell subset or site label, read with the paper, signifies: CD45RA+ positively selected. The origin of this receptor is a man aged 25-45 years in good health. The V gene is TRBV9 and the J gene is TRBJ2-5, with a tentative D call of TRBD1 or TRBD2, each matching 6 bases. The CDR3 here reads CASSPSWGARETQYF. The DNA is TGTGCCAGCAGCCCCAGTTGGGGGGCGCGTGAGACCCAGTACTTC.